The 32 T cell receptor beta chains in this list originate from one sample, sequenced in a study of blood T cell repertoires in COVID-19. Assay used: immunoSEQ multiplex PCR; TCRdb lists only in-frame clones, some missing. The sample has about 140,000 clones, 85% to 90% seen once. The material sequenced was PBMCs or T cells enriched from blood (not recorded which). Receptor source: a man aged 55 to 69 who had recovered from COVID-19.

This clone was seen a few times. The sample carries other DNA sequences with the same CDR3. V usage is TRBV5-1 and J usage is TRBJ2-2; the D gene is possibly TRBD2 (5 bases). The V end was cut by 0 bases, the J end by 6 bases, with 6 bases between. Germline lookup yields CDR1 SGHRS and CDR2 YFSETQ. The CDR3 covers 13 residues. CDR3 in amino acids: CASSLEGAGELFF. CDR3 bases: TGCGCCAGCAGCTTGGAGGGAGCCGGGGAGCTGTTTTTT.

The chain couples TRBV7-9 to TRBJ2-3; 8 bases map to TRBD1. In germline, CDR1 is SEHNR, CDR2 FQNEAQ (reference sequence). With V trimmed by 6 bases and J by 2 bases, 4 bases remained unmatched. This CDR3 has 14 residues. The CDR3: CASRQGVLTDTQYF. CDR3 nucleotide sequence: TGTGCCAGCAGACAGGGGGTGCTCACAGATACGCAGTATTTT.

The V call is TRBV20-1, the J call TRBJ1-6; the match to TRBD1 covers 8 bases. Germline values: CDR1 DFQATT, CDR2 SNEGSKA (reference sequence). V gave up 3 bases and J gave up 4 bases; unmatched junction bases: 2. The CDR3 spans 14 residues. For the CDR3, the DNA is TGCAGTGCTAGTAGACAGGGGTATAATTCACCCCTCCACTTT. Amino acid sequence: CSASRQGYNSPLHF.

The V and J genes are TRBV30 and TRBJ2-5, with TRBD2 identical over 7 bases. Germline V gene data show CDR1 as GTSNPN and CDR2 as SVGIG (reference sequence). The CDR3 length is 15 residues. Unmatched junction bases numbered 11, after V lost 2 bases and J lost 5 bases. The CDR3 loop is CAWSPTTRGGETQYF. In DNA, the CDR3 is TGTGCCTGGAGTCCCACGACCCGGGGAGGGGAGACCCAGTACTTC.

The rearrangement joins TRBV7-9 to TRBJ1-1; no clear D. V was cut by 4 bases and J by 8 bases, with 11 bases left in between. The CDR3 consists of 12 residues. Germline loops: CDR1 SEHNR, CDR2 FQNEAQ (reference sequence). The CDR3 nucleotides are TGTGCCAGCAGCTACACGGGGTACGAAGCTTTCTTT. It specifies CASSYTGYEAFF.

J is TRBJ2-3 and V is TRBV24-1; D may be TRBD2 (5 bases). CDR1 KGHDR and CDR2 SFDVKD come from the germline V gene. There are 11 residues in the CDR3. The V end was cut by 10 bases, the J end by 9 bases, with 13 bases between. CDR3 DNA: TGTGCCACTTCGCGCGGGCCGACGCAGTATTTT. It codes for CATSRGPTQYF.

Written as DNA, the CDR3 is TGCGCCAGCAGCCAATACGGGGGATTCGAAAAACTGTTTTTT. Amino acid sequence: CASSQYGGFEKLFF. The V and J genes are TRBV4-1 and TRBJ1-4, with D possibly being TRBD1 (5 bases). V dropped 2 bases and J dropped 8 bases, with 12 bases sitting between them. This CDR3 contains 14 residues. Germline CDR1 and CDR2: MGHRA and YSYEKL.

DNA for the CDR3: TGTGCCAGCAGTCCAGGGGGTTGGGGAACTGAAGCTTTCTTT. It codes for CASSPGGWGTEAFF. The chain employs TRBV28 and TRBJ1-1; the match to TRBD1 covers 7 bases. Losses at the gene ends were 5 bases for V and 5 bases for J; bases not matched to a gene: 8. Per germline, CDR1 MDHEN and CDR2 SYDVKM. The CDR3 spans 14 residues.

This chain joins TRBV5-1 and TRBJ2-1; D perhaps matches TRBD2 (6 bases). The CDR3 spans 15 residues. Per the germline V gene, CDR1 is SGHRS and CDR2 is YFSETQ. V lost 0 bases, J lost 4 bases, and 11 bases lay in between. The CDR3 here is CASSLAGEVYNEQFF. CDR3 nucleotides: TGCGCCAGCAGCTTGGCCGGGGAGGTATACAATGAGCAGTTCTTC.

The V and J genes are TRBV28 and TRBJ1-4; 9 positions agree with TRBD1. Germline trimming cut 4 bases from V and 6 bases from J; bases unmatched to any gene: 3. Germline assignment: CDR1 MDHEN and CDR2 SYDVKM. The CDR3 consists of 14 residues. The CDR3 DNA reads as TGTGCCAGCAGTTCCGGGACAGGGCATGAAAAACTGTTTTTT. Its translation: CASSSGTGHEKLFF.

This chain connects TRBV6-4 to TRBJ2-1; 10 bases line up with TRBD2. The V gene end was trimmed by 4 bases and the J gene end by 3 bases; junction bases not matched to a gene: 3. Germline lookup yields CDR1 MRHNA and CDR2 SNTAGT. This CDR3 region has 15 residues. CDR3 region: CASSATSGIYNEQFF. In nucleotides, the CDR3 is TGTGCCAGCAGTGCCACTAGCGGGATCTACAATGAGCAGTTCTTC.

This chain uses TRBV9 with TRBJ1-3; D ambiguous. From germline, CDR1 is SGDLS and CDR2 YYNGEE. CDR3 size: 16 residues. V was cut by 6 bases and J by 3 bases, with 19 bases left in between. The CDR3 DNA follows: TGTGCCAGCAACCGCGGGAGAGCGTCTGGTGGAAACACCATATATTTT. This codes for CASNRGRASGGNTIYF.

V gene TRBV5-1 combines with J gene TRBJ1-2; D is unresolved. The CDR3 spans 16 residues. Germline V gene data show CDR1 as SGHRS and CDR2 as YFSETQ. V shed 3 bases and J shed 2 bases, with 17 bases lying between them. This CDR3 reads CASSSGQTSFNYGYTF. In nucleotides, the CDR3 is TGCGCCAGCAGCTCAGGTCAGACATCGTTCAACTATGGCTACACCTTC.

The chain carries TRBV5-1 and TRBJ2-2; 8 bases line up with TRBD1. The trim removed 3 bases at V and 5 bases at J, leaving 3 bases unmatched. This CDR3 is built from 14 residues. Per the germline V gene, CDR1 is SGHRS and CDR2 is YFSETQ. The DNA for the CDR3 is TGCGCCAGCAGCTCGACAGGGGCGACCGGGGAGCTGTTTTTT. Its translation is CASSSTGATGELFF.

This sequence joins TRBV19 and TRBJ1-4; D ambiguous. V lost 5 bases, J lost 6 bases, and 16 bases lay in between. From germline, CDR1 is LNHDA and CDR2 SQIVND (reference sequence). This CDR3 region has 15 residues. CDR3 in amino acids: CASSFFRGSHEKLFF. In DNA, the CDR3 is TGTGCCAGTAGTTTTTTCCGGGGATCGCATGAAAAACTGTTTTTT.

This sequence joins TRBV18 and TRBJ1-1, with a tentative D call TRBD1 (5 bases). CDR1 KGHSH and CDR2 LQKENI come from the germline V gene. The CDR3 is 14 amino acids. V lost 1 base, J lost 4 bases, and 10 bases lay in between. The CDR3 reads CASSPLTQGTEAFF. CDR3 DNA: TGTGCCAGCTCACCACTTACCCAGGGCACTGAAGCTTTCTTT.

A word on this clone: A junction end diverges from the germline sequence, so it may reflect a read error. This sequence joins TRBV2 and TRBJ1-2, with 8 bases matching TRBD1. This CDR3 spans 15 amino acids. Germline V CDR1 and CDR2: SNHLY, FYNNEI. The CDR3 sequence is CASREDRGEYYGYTF. The DNA for the CDR3 is TGTGCCAGCAGGGAAGACAGGGGAGAGTACTATGGCTACACCTTC. Using reference TRBV2 and TRBJ1-2 for the parts outside the CDR3, the full variable domain is EPEVTQTPSHQVTQMGQEVILRCVPISNHLYFYWYRQILGQKVEFLVSFYNNEISEKSEIFDDQFSVERPDGSNFTLKIRSTKLEDSAMYFCASREDRGEYYGYTFGSGTRLTVV.

The chain employs TRBV19 and TRBJ1-5; weak D call: TRBD1 (5 bases). The CDR3 consists of 13 residues. Germline loops: CDR1 LNHDA, CDR2 SQIVND (reference sequence). V was trimmed by 4 bases and J by 5 bases, leaving 9 bases between them. In DNA, the CDR3 is TGTGCCAGTAGTAGGACAACGGATCAGCCCCAGCATTTT. Translation gives CASSRTTDQPQHF.

This CDR3 is CASSVAGGRAFNEQFF. CDR3 sequence (DNA): TGTGCCAGCAGCGTAGCTGGCGGGAGGGCCTTCAATGAGCAGTTCTTC. V usage is TRBV9 and J usage is TRBJ2-1; 9 nucleotides align to TRBD2. Germline CDR1 SGDLS, CDR2 YYNGEE. V shed 0 bases and J 6 bases; nucleotides not matched to a gene: 7. The CDR3 runs to 16 residues. Based on the CDR3 plus reference TRBV9 and TRBJ2-1, the full variable domain is DSGVTQTPKHLITATGQRVTLRCSPRSGDLSVYWYQQSLDQGLQFLIQYYNGEERAKGNILERFSAQQFPDLHSELNLSSLELGDSALYFCASSVAGGRAFNEQFFGPGTRLTVL.

The J gene is TRBJ1-2, the V gene TRBV10-2; D remains ambiguous. From germline, CDR1 is WSHSY and CDR2 SAAADI. CDR3 length: 12 amino acids. The V end was cut by 8 bases, the J end by 8 bases, with 15 bases between. The CDR3 DNA reads as TGCGCCAGCCTCGACGGGGAAAAGGGCTACACCTTC. This gives the protein CASLDGEKGYTF.

This clone has a single count. The chain uses TRBV15 and TRBJ1-3; 8 nucleotides match TRBD1. V lost 3 bases to trimming and J lost 8 bases; unmatched junction nucleotides: 3. This CDR3 region has 13 residues. The germline V gene encodes CDR1 LNHNV and CDR2 YYDKDF (reference sequence). CDR3 residues: CATSRDREDTIYF. DNA of the CDR3: TGTGCCACCAGCAGGGACAGGGAAGACACCATATATTTT.

The chain couples TRBV9 to TRBJ1-6, with D maybe TRBD1 (6 bases). The CDR3 loop spans 17 amino acids. Per the germline V gene, CDR1 is SGDLS and CDR2 is YYNGEE. The germline V and J ends were trimmed by 3 bases and 0 bases, with 13 bases remaining between them. The chain's CDR3 is CASSAGHFSSYNSPLHF. The CDR3 bases are TGTGCCAGCAGCGCGGGACATTTTAGCTCCTATAATTCACCCCTCCACTTT.

V usage is TRBV6-5 and J usage is TRBJ1-2; 9 nucleotides line up with TRBD1. This CDR3 region has 15 residues. Germline V gene lookup returns CDR1 MNHEY and CDR2 SVGAGI. The V and J ends lost 2 bases and 7 bases, in that order; junction bases with no gene match: 8. The CDR3 is CASSYHTTGGSGYTF. The CDR3 coding sequence is TGTGCCAGCAGTTACCATACCACAGGGGGCTCTGGCTACACCTTC.

This chain links TRBV5-1 with TRBJ2-5, with 11 bases fitting TRBD1. The germline gives CDR1 SGHRS, CDR2 YFSETQ. V shed 4 bases, J shed 4 bases, and the junction held 3 bases outside the gene matches. The CDR3 consists of 14 residues. The CDR3 sequence is CASSEGTGGETQYF. In DNA, the CDR3 is TGCGCCAGCAGCGAAGGGACAGGGGGAGAGACCCAGTACTTC.

This chain joins TRBV18 and TRBJ1-5, with TRBD1 as a possible D gene (6 bases). There are 14 residues in the CDR3. V lost 6 bases and J 3 bases, leaving 12 bases between the germline ends. Germline-derived CDR1 and CDR2 are KGHSH and LQKENI. Here the CDR3 DNA reads TGTGCCAGCTCTCCGGACAGCAACAATCAGCCCCAGCATTTT. Translation: CASSPDSNNQPQHF.

The chain couples TRBV5-4 to TRBJ2-1; TRBD2 aligns across 11 bases. From germline, CDR1 is SGHNT and CDR2 YYREEE (reference sequence). After removal of 4 bases from V and 1 base from J, the junction contained 4 bases not matched to a gene. The CDR3 is 16 amino acids. The CDR3 DNA reads TGTGCCAGCAGCACCGGGACTAGCGGTTCCTACAATGAGCAGTTCTTC. Protein: CASSTGTSGSYNEQFF.

The J gene is TRBJ1-2, the V gene TRBV6-5, with 10 bases lining up with TRBD1. CDR1 and CDR2 (germline): MNHEY, SVGAGI. With V trimmed by 0 bases and J by 5 bases, 3 bases remained unmatched. The CDR3 has 15 residues. This CDR3 is CASSYSRTGGYGYTF. The CDR3 nucleotides are TGTGCCAGCAGTTACTCCCGGACAGGGGGATATGGCTACACCTTC.

The chain is built from TRBV5-1 and TRBJ1-1, with D unresolved. Between the trimmed V and J ends, which lost 0 bases and 0 bases, there was a span of 6 bases. The germline V gene encodes CDR1 SGHRS and CDR2 YFSETQ. This CDR3 contains 14 residues. CDR3 residues: CASSLVQMNTEAFF. The CDR3 DNA follows: TGCGCCAGCAGCTTGGTACAGATGAACACTGAAGCTTTCTTT. The complete variable domain, with remaining parts taken from reference TRBV5-1 and TRBJ1-1, reads KAGVTQTPRYLIKTRGQQVTLSCSPISGHRSVSWYQQTPGQGLQFLFEYFSETQRNKGNFPGRFSGRQFSNSRSEMNVSTLELGDSALYLCASSLVQMNTEAFFGQGTRLTVV.

V gene TRBV7-3 combines with J gene TRBJ2-2; D ambiguous. With 2 bases removed from V and 4 bases from J, the gap between germline ends came to 14 bases. The CDR3 extends over 16 amino acids. Germline CDR1 is SGHTA and CDR2 is FQGTGA. This CDR3 is CASSLSSSGPTGELFF. DNA for the CDR3: TGTGCCAGCAGCTTATCGTCGTCGGGTCCCACCGGGGAGCTGTTTTTT.

The chain combines TRBV6-4 with TRBJ2-7, with 8 bases that match TRBD1. Per the germline V gene, CDR1 is MRHNA and CDR2 is SNTAGT. The CDR3 contains 15 residues. V lost 2 bases to trimming and J lost 2 bases; unmatched junction nucleotides: 5. The DNA of the CDR3 is TGTGCCAGCAGTGACCCGGGACAGGCCCCCTACGAGCAGTACTTC. Translation gives CASSDPGQAPYEQYF.

This chain joins TRBV12-2 and TRBJ1-5; the table's D call, TRBD1, was not checked against the DNA. TRBV12-2 counts as a pseudogene. There are 18 residues in the CDR3. CDR3 region: CASCLAPDGTNSNQPQHF. For the CDR3, the DNA is TGTGCAAGTTGCTTAGCGCCCGACGGGACAAATAGCAATCAGCCCCAGCATTTT.

This chain connects TRBV11-2 to TRBJ2-2; possible D gene TRBD1, 5 bases. Germline V gene data show CDR1 as SGHAT and CDR2 as FQNNGV. V was shortened by 1 base and J by 6 bases, with 15 bases between the two germline ends. The CDR3 extends over 16 amino acids. DNA for the CDR3: TGTGCCAGCAGCTTAGCTTATCAGGGTTCGGCCGGGGAGCTGTTTTTT. As protein: CASSLAYQGSAGELFF.